These T cell receptor beta chains were read from a single sample in a study of circulating CD8 cells and anti-PD-1 response in melanoma. Each CDR3 protein gets one entry after TCRdb re-called the reads with MiXCR. The data contain 200 to 300 distinct CDR3 sequences, 11% of them seen just once; the ten biggest clones take up 62%. Source: CD8+ T cells from PBMCs, taken at baseline or after one month of anti-PD-1 therapy (not recorded which). Source of these receptors: a human donor with melanoma. Each CDR3 is given with its conserved first and last residue. The D gene is left open where the match is weak. Expanded clones are given a class, and other clones once, few, many or no size at all.

V gene: TRBV20-1
clone size: .
J gene: TRBJ1-1
D gene: .
CDR3 protein: CSIEFSDTEAFF
CDR3 DNA: TGCAGTATTGAGTTTTCGGACACTGAAGCTTTCTTT

V gene: TRBV28
clone size: medium-sized
J gene: TRBJ2-5
D gene: .
CDR3 protein: CASSPPSEYQETQYF
CDR3 DNA: TGTGCCAGCTCACCTCCCTCGGAATATCAAGAGACCCAGTACTTC

V gene: TRBV19
clone size: large
J gene: TRBJ2-3
D gene: .
CDR3 protein: CASSISGSPDTQYF
CDR3 DNA: TGTGCCAGTAGTATAAGCGGGTCGCCGGATACGCAGTATTTT

V gene: TRBV7-3
clone size: large
J gene: TRBJ2-7
D gene: TRBD1
CDR3 protein: CASIGEPGQGGYEQYF
CDR3 DNA: TGTGCCAGCATCGGCGAACCGGGACAGGGAGGCTACGAGCAGTACTTC

V gene: TRBV6-5
clone size: large
J gene: TRBJ1-1
D gene: TRBD1
CDR3 protein: CASSYGGQRAEAFF
CDR3 DNA: TGTGCCAGCAGTTATGGGGGACAGAGGGCTGAAGCTTTCTTT

V gene: TRBV10-3
clone size: .
J gene: TRBJ2-1
D gene: TRBD2
CDR3 protein: CAIRITSGSANEQFF
CDR3 DNA: TGTGCCATCAGGATTACTAGCGGGAGTGCCAATGAGCAGTTCTTC

V gene: TRBV28
clone size: large
J gene: TRBJ2-7
D gene: .
CDR3 protein: CASSRGQNSYEQYF
CDR3 DNA: TGTGCCAGCAGTCGCGGACAGAACTCCTACGAGCAGTACTTC

V gene: TRBV12-3/TRBV12-4
clone size: few
J gene: TRBJ2-2
D gene: .
CDR3 protein: CASSLGFATTGELFF
CDR3 DNA: TGTGCCAGCAGTTTAGGATTCGCCACCACCGGGGAGCTGTTTTTT

V gene: TRBV28
clone size: large
J gene: TRBJ2-2
D gene: .
CDR3 protein: CASSPLQFSTGELFF
CDR3 DNA: TGTGCCAGCAGTCCCCTGCAGTTCAGCACCGGGGAGCTGTTTTTT

V gene: TRBV28
clone size: large
J gene: TRBJ2-7
D gene: .
CDR3 protein: CASSEQEITYEQYF
CDR3 DNA: TGTGCCAGCAGTGAACAGGAGATCACCTACGAGCAGTACTTC

V gene: TRBV2
clone size: .
J gene: TRBJ1-3
D gene: .
CDR3 protein: CASSEHRLTGRNTIYF
CDR3 DNA: TGTGCCAGCAGTGAACATCGCCTGACGGGGCGAAACACCATATATTTT

V gene: TRBV29-1
clone size: medium-sized
J gene: TRBJ1-6
D gene: TRBD1
CDR3 protein: CSVEMWDSFYNSPLHF
CDR3 DNA: TGCAGTGTTGAAATGTGGGACAGCTTTTATAATTCACCCCTCCACTTT

V gene: TRBV25-1
clone size: medium-sized
J gene: TRBJ2-1
D gene: .
CDR3 protein: CASGDSNEQFF
CDR3 DNA: TGTGCCAGCGGGGATTCGAATGAGCAGTTCTTC

V gene: TRBV29-1
clone size: large
J gene: TRBJ2-7
D gene: .
CDR3 protein: CSVRAGGHSYEQYF
CDR3 DNA: TGCAGCGTTCGGGCCGGAGGTCATTCCTACGAGCAGTACTTC

V gene: TRBV12-3/TRBV12-4
clone size: medium-sized
J gene: TRBJ2-1
D gene: .
CDR3 protein: CASRPDSNEQFF
CDR3 DNA: TGTGCCAGCAGACCGGACAGTAATGAGCAGTTCTTC

V gene: TRBV29-1
clone size: medium-sized
J gene: TRBJ2-1
D gene: TRBD2
CDR3 protein: CSVEAGAGGQHEQFF
CDR3 DNA: TGCAGCGTTGAAGCGGGTGCGGGAGGGCAACATGAGCAGTTCTTC

V gene: TRBV28
clone size: .
J gene: TRBJ2-1
D gene: TRBD2
CDR3 protein: CASSLGGGAYNEQFF
CDR3 DNA: TGTGCCAGCAGTTTAGGCGGGGGTGCCTACAATGAGCAGTTCTTC

V gene: TRBV3-1
clone size: medium-sized
J gene: TRBJ2-3
D gene: TRBD2
CDR3 protein: CASSQSLAESTDTQYF
CDR3 DNA: TGTGCCAGCAGCCAGTCGCTAGCGGAGTCCACAGATACGCAGTATTTT

V gene: TRBV20-1
clone size: few
J gene: TRBJ1-1
D gene: TRBD1
CDR3 protein: CSVTTGTTEAFF
CDR3 DNA: TGCAGTGTAACGACAGGGACCACTGAAGCTTTCTTT

V gene: TRBV14
clone size: large
J gene: TRBJ2-7
D gene: .
CDR3 protein: CASSPTGYEQYF
CDR3 DNA: TGTGCCAGCAGCCCCACGGGATACGAGCAGTACTTC

V gene: TRBV28
clone size: large
J gene: TRBJ2-1
D gene: TRBD1
CDR3 protein: CASSLDRGNEQFF
CDR3 DNA: TGTGCCAGCAGTTTAGACAGGGGGAATGAGCAGTTCTTC

V gene: TRBV20-1
clone size: medium-sized
J gene: TRBJ2-2
D gene: .
CDR3 protein: CSASPDYTGELFF
CDR3 DNA: TGCAGTGCTAGCCCTGATTACACCGGGGAGCTGTTTTTT

V gene: TRBV9
clone size: .
J gene: TRBJ2-2
D gene: TRBD2
CDR3 protein: CASSTSGGNTGELFF
CDR3 DNA: TGTGCCAGCAGCACTAGCGGGGGAAACACCGGGGAGCTGTTTTTT

V gene: TRBV5-6
clone size: large
J gene: TRBJ2-5
D gene: .
CDR3 protein: CASSVEVDKQETQYF
CDR3 DNA: TGTGCCAGCAGCGTGGAAGTGGATAAGCAAGAGACCCAGTACTTC

V gene: TRBV7-3
clone size: large
J gene: TRBJ2-3
D gene: TRBD2
CDR3 protein: CASSRLALSTDTQYF
CDR3 DNA: TGTGCCAGCAGCCGACTAGCGTTGAGCACAGATACGCAGTATTTT

V gene: TRBV28
clone size: .
J gene: TRBJ2-7
D gene: TRBD2
CDR3 protein: CAIGLGGVHEQYF
CDR3 DNA: TGTGCCATCGGACTAGGTGGTGTCCACGAGCAGTACTTC

V gene: TRBV28
clone size: large
J gene: TRBJ2-1
D gene: .
CDR3 protein: CASSFFEGNYNEQFF
CDR3 DNA: TGTGCCAGCAGTTTTTTTGAGGGGAACTACAATGAGCAGTTCTTC

V gene: TRBV29-1
clone size: large
J gene: TRBJ1-2
D gene: .
CDR3 protein: CSVKGGANYGYTF
CDR3 DNA: TGCAGCGTTAAAGGTGGCGCAAACTATGGCTACACCTTC

V gene: TRBV2
clone size: large
J gene: TRBJ2-7
D gene: TRBD1
CDR3 protein: CASSEWTGRSDEQYF
CDR3 DNA: TGTGCCAGCAGTGAATGGACAGGGCGTTCAGACGAGCAGTACTTC